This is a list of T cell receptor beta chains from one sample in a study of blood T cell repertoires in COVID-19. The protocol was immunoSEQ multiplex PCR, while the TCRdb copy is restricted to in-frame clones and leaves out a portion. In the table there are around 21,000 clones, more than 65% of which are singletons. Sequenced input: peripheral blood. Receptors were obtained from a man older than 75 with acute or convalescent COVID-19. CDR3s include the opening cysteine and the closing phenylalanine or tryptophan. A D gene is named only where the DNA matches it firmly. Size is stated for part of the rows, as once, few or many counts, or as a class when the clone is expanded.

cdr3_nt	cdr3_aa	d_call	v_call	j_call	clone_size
TGTGCCAGCAGCCCCCAGACTTCTGATGAGCAGTTCTTC	CASSPQTSDEQFF	NA	TRBV5-4	TRBJ2-1	NA
TGTGCCAGTAGTAGGCTAGCGGGAGATACCTACAATGAGCAGTTCTTC	CASSRLAGDTYNEQFF	TRBD2	TRBV19	TRBJ2-1	NA
TGTGCCAGCAGTTTACACTACGAGCAGTACTTC	CASSLHYEQYF	NA	TRBV12-3/TRBV12-4	TRBJ2-7	few
TGTGCCAGCTCTCGGGACACTACAGATACGCAGTATTTT	CASSRDTTDTQYF	NA	TRBV18	TRBJ2-3	NA
TGTGCCAGCAGCTTAGGACAGGGGCTCTTTGAGACGCAGTATTTT	CASSLGQGLFETQYF	TRBD1	TRBV7-2	TRBJ2-3	NA
TGCGCCAGCAGCAGCGGGAGCGTTTGGAATGAGCAGTTCTTC	CASSSGSVWNEQFF	TRBD2	TRBV5-1	TRBJ2-1	NA
TGCGCCAGCAGCTTGTTTTCGGAGACCACAGATACGCAGTATTTT	CASSLFSETTDTQYF	NA	TRBV5-1	TRBJ2-3	NA
TGTGCCATCAGTGACCAAACAGGGAATGAGCAGTTCTTC	CAISDQTGNEQFF	NA	TRBV10-3	TRBJ2-1	NA
TGTGCCAGCCGTATGACAGCCTCCTATGGCTACACCTTC	CASRMTASYGYTF	NA	TRBV11-2	TRBJ1-2	once
TGTGCCTGGAGTGTACTGTGGGGGGGGACTGAAGCTTTCTTT	CAWSVLWGGTEAFF	NA	TRBV30	TRBJ1-1	NA
TGTGCCAGCAGATCCTGGACGCCGACCACTTTGCGGGAGTCCCCTAAAAACATTCAGTACTTC	CASRSWTPTTLRESPKNIQYF	TRBD2	TRBV27	TRBJ2-4	few
TGTGCCAGCAGCCCTGGACAGGGGGCCGCCAATCAGCCCCAGCATTTT	CASSPGQGAANQPQHF	TRBD1	TRBV7-2	TRBJ1-5	NA
TGTGCCAGTAGTATGGGGTCGTTGACAGTTCTTGTCGACTATGGCTACACCTTC	CASSMGSLTVLVDYGYTF	NA	TRBV19	TRBJ1-2	NA
TGTGCCAGCAGGGAACAGGGGGCGAAGGGTACAGATACGCAGTATTTT	CASREQGAKGTDTQYF	TRBD1	TRBV6-1	TRBJ2-3	NA
TGCGCCAGCAGCGCGGACAGGGGGCTCTTCGGTACTGAAGCTTTCTTT	CASSADRGLFGTEAFF	TRBD1	TRBV5-1	TRBJ1-1	NA
TGTGCCAGCAGATATTCACAGAGGAACACTGAAGCTTTCTTT	CASRYSQRNTEAFF	NA	TRBV3-1/TRBV3-2	TRBJ1-1	few
TGTGCCAGCTCACCGGACAGGGGCGATGGAAACATTCAGTACTTC	CASSPDRGDGNIQYF	TRBD1	TRBV18	TRBJ2-4	NA
TGCGCCAGCAGCTTGGCCGCAGATACGCAGTATTTT	CASSLAADTQYF	NA	TRBV5-1	TRBJ2-3	NA
TGTGCCAGCAGCCTGCTCGCAGTCGGGGCAGGGGTTGCTAGCGGGGACTACGAGCAGTACTTC	CASSLLAVGAGVASGDYEQYF	TRBD2	TRBV9	TRBJ2-7	once
TGTGCCAGCAGCAACACGAGACAGGGGGGCCGGGAGACCCAGTACTTC	CASSNTRQGGRETQYF	TRBD1	TRBV7-2	TRBJ2-5	NA
TGTGCCAGCAGGAAGTCGGGGGGCGCCGATGGGGCCAACGTCCTGACTTTC	CASRKSGGADGANVLTF	NA	TRBV2	TRBJ2-6	once
TGTGCCAGTAGTACAGGACTAGCGAACACCGGGGAGCTGTTTTTT	CASSTGLANTGELFF	TRBD2	TRBV19	TRBJ2-2	NA
TGCGCCAGCAGCCAAGGAACAGGGTCGACCACTGAAGCTTTCTTT	CASSQGTGSTTEAFF	NA	TRBV4-3	TRBJ1-1	NA
TGTGCCAGCAGCCCGGGACAGGGAAGGGGTTATGGCTACACCTTC	CASSPGQGRGYGYTF	TRBD1	TRBV13	TRBJ1-2	once
TGTGCCAGCAGCCAAGGGGGGGTTGGGGCCAACGTCCTGACTTTC	CASSQGGVGANVLTF	NA	TRBV3-1/TRBV3-2	TRBJ2-6	NA
TGTGCCAGCAGCCAAGATCCGGGACAGCAGAACACTGAAGCTTTCTTT	CASSQDPGQQNTEAFF	TRBD1	TRBV4-2	TRBJ1-1	NA
TGTGCCTGGGGAAAAGCCCAGGTAGATACGCAGTATTTT	CAWGKAQVDTQYF	NA	TRBV30	TRBJ2-3	NA
TGTGCCAGCAGCTCCGGTTTGAATGAAAAACTGTTTTTT	CASSSGLNEKLFF	NA	TRBV7-9	TRBJ1-4	few
TGCGCCAGCAGCTTCGGTGGGAGGGGCACCGGGGAGCTGTTTTTT	CASSFGGRGTGELFF	TRBD2	TRBV5-1	TRBJ2-2	once
TGTGCCAGCACCGAACCCCACCTAGCGGGAGGGAAATATGAGCAGTTCTTC	CASTEPHLAGGKYEQFF	TRBD2	TRBV7-2	TRBJ2-1	NA
TGTGCCAGTAGTACCTCAAGGGGGTCTAATGAAAAACTGTTTTTT	CASSTSRGSNEKLFF	NA	TRBV19	TRBJ1-4	NA
TGCGCCAGCAGCCGGAGACAGTACCAAGAGACCCAGTACTTC	CASSRRQYQETQYF	NA	TRBV5-1	TRBJ2-5	NA
TGTGCCAGCAGCTTAGCCGGACAGGGGGTTATCTACACCTTC	CASSLAGQGVIYTF	TRBD1	TRBV7-9	TRBJ1-2	NA
TGTGCCAGCAGCTTATACAGGGACACTGAAGCTTTCTTT	CASSLYRDTEAFF	NA	TRBV11-3	TRBJ1-1	NA